Listed below are T cell receptor beta chains from one sample, sequenced in a study of blood T cell repertoires in COVID-19. Assay used: immunoSEQ multiplex PCR; TCRdb lists only in-frame clones, some missing. The repertoire holds 200,000 to 250,000 clones, approximately 78% seen once, with under 8.5% in the top ten. The sample consisted of peripheral blood. These receptors were taken from a woman older than 75 with COVID-19, enrolled during active disease. Both conserved end residues are part of each CDR3. The D gene is left open where the match is weak. Clone size appears in some rows only: once, few, many, or a class for an expanded clone.

v_call	j_call	d_call	clone_size	cdr3_aa	cdr3_nt
TRBV5-1	TRBJ1-6	TRBD1	once	CASSLYPDRLDNSPLHF	TGCGCCAGCAGCTTGTACCCGGACAGGTTGGATAATTCACCCCTCCACTTT
TRBV6-5	TRBJ2-5	NA	NA	CASSPLTGQGIQYF	TGTGCCAGCTCCCCCCTAACGGGCCAGGGGATTCAGTACTTC
TRBV5-4	TRBJ2-1	TRBD2	NA	CASSSTSGSSYNEQFF	TGTGCCAGCAGCTCCACTAGCGGGAGTTCCTACAATGAGCAGTTCTTC
TRBV5-6	TRBJ1-3	NA	NA	CASRHGQPYSGNTIYF	TGTGCCAGCAGACACGGACAGCCCTACTCTGGAAATACCATATATTTT
TRBV7-3	TRBJ2-3	TRBD2	NA	CASSLWSGMPDTQYF	TGTGCCAGCAGCTTATGGAGCGGGATGCCAGATACGCAGTATTTT
TRBV5-1	TRBJ2-3	NA	NA	CASSLGSSTDTQYF	TGCGCCAGCAGCTTGGGTAGCAGCACAGATACGCAGTATTTT
TRBV2	TRBJ2-1	NA	NA	CASSEKEGYNEQFF	TGTGCCAGCAGTGAAAAGGAGGGGTACAATGAGCAGTTCTTC
TRBV11-3	TRBJ2-1	TRBD1	NA	CASSTGGQGAYNEQFF	TGTGCCAGCAGCACGGGGGGACAGGGGGCCTACAATGAGCAGTTCTTC
TRBV18	TRBJ1-5	NA	NA	CASSPGTGAVQPQHF	TGTGCCAGCTCACCGGGAACTGGGGCTGTTCAGCCCCAGCATTTT
TRBV6-6	TRBJ2-1	NA	NA	CASSYPPDNEQFF	TGTGCCAGCAGTTACCCACCGGACAATGAGCAGTTCTTC
TRBV28	TRBJ1-5	NA	NA	CASSAHLTGNQPQHF	TGTGCCAGCAGCGCCCACTTGACTGGCAATCAGCCCCAGCATTTT
TRBV4-2	TRBJ1-5	NA	few	CASSQVRGGQPQHF	TGTGCCAGCAGCCAAGTCAGGGGCGGCCAGCCCCAGCATTTT
TRBV7-2	TRBJ2-3	NA	NA	CASSFINTDTQYF	TGTGCCAGCAGCTTCATCAACACAGATACGCAGTATTTT
TRBV19	TRBJ1-6	TRBD1	NA	CASSIGGTVDSPLHF	TGTGCCAGTAGTATTGGTGGGACAGTTGATTCACCCCTCCACTTT
TRBV30	TRBJ1-2	NA	NA	CAWSERGVPPRRGYTF	TGTGCCTGGAGTGAACGGGGGGTACCCCCCCGAAGGGGCTACACCTTC
TRBV14	TRBJ1-2	NA	NA	CASSQGIVRDYGYTF	TGTGCCAGCAGCCAAGGTATAGTCAGGGATTATGGCTACACCTTC